This record looks at one T cell receptor (beta chain) sequence and its context. MiXCR, applied by TCRdb to the RT-PCR reads, yields one record per CDR3 protein. The sample gives about 230,000 distinct CDR3 sequences, 11% to 15% of which show up once; under 14% is in the top ten. The sample originates from a study of patients and donors after allogeneic stem cell transplantation. What was sequenced was blood, either unsorted or a sorted T cell fraction (not recorded which). This receptor was taken from a human donor who was either an allogeneic HSCT recipient or a stem cell or donor lymphocyte infusion donor (not recorded which). It is not recorded whose cells these are; they may come from a transplant donor.

Here the CDR3 DNA reads TGCAGTGCTAGACCCCTAGCGGGCTCCTACAATGAGCAGTTCTTC. It codes for CSARPLAGSYNEQFF. The J gene is TRBJ2-1, the V gene TRBV20-1, with 8 bases lining up with TRBD2. J was trimmed by 0 bases and V by 2 bases; bases with no gene match: 3. This CDR3 has 15 amino acids. The germline V gene encodes CDR1 DFQATT and CDR2 SNEGSKA (reference sequence).